The present T cell receptor beta chain was sequenced within a study of blood T cell repertoires in COVID-19. Study context: Samples came from the United States, Italy and Spain, spanning acute and convalescent COVID-19.

The protocol was immunoSEQ multiplex PCR, while the TCRdb copy is restricted to in-frame clones and leaves out a portion. Among some 25,000 clones, 89% were seen once, and the ten largest hold 9.7%. Germline V gene sequence: CDR1 MDHEN, CDR2 SYDVKM. The V and J ends lost 5 bases and 0 bases respectively, with 15 bases between them. This CDR3 spans 16 amino acids. Sample: peripheral blood. V gene TRBV28 combines with J gene TRBJ2-3; maybe TRBD2 (6 bases). The source of this sequence is a man in his 70s with acute or convalescent COVID-19. This CDR3 is CASSRYLATSTDTQYF. In nucleotides, the CDR3 is TGTGCCAGCAGTCGTTACCTAGCGACAAGCACAGATACGCAGTATTTT.